This is a list of T cell receptor beta chains from one sample in a study of tumor-infiltrating lymphocytes in primary liver carcinoma. TCRdb re-called the multiplex PCR reads with MiXCR, one entry per CDR3 protein. The sample yields some 190,000 distinct CDR3 sequences, approximately 86% seen once. The sequenced material came from tumor tissue from primary liver carcinoma. The receptors derive from a man aged 35-49 years with primary liver carcinoma and hepatitis B virus infection. Each CDR3 is given with its conserved first and last residue. A D gene is named only where the DNA matches it firmly. A row's size may be missing; if present it is once, few, many or a size class.

D,V,size,J,length,DNA,CDR3
.,TRBV29-1,.,TRBJ2-5,11,TGCAGGGGAAATGCAGGGGGGACCCAGAGCTTC,CRGNAGGTQSF
.,TRBV12-3/TRBV12-4,.,TRBJ2-3,17,TGTGTCAGCAGTTTCGGCGGGACACGCTATAGCAATCAGCCCCAGTATTTT,CVSSFGGTRYSNQPQYF
.,TRBV29-1,.,TRBJ1-1,12,TGCAGCGTCACCTCAGGGAACATTGAAGCTTCCTTT,CSVTSGNIEASF
.,TRBV30,.,TRBJ2-1,15,TGTGCCTGGAGTGTAAGGGGCAACACCTACAATGAGCAGCTCTTC,CAWSVRGNTYNEQLF
.,TRBV11-1,.,TRBJ2-4,17,TGTGCCAGCAGCTTTCTCGGGATTATCGGGACCAAAAACATTAAGTACTTC,CASSFLGIIGTKNIKYF
TRBD1,TRBV29-1,.,TRBJ2-5,15,TGCAGCGTTGAAGAGGACAGGGGGCGAGCAGAGATTCAGTGCTTC,CSVEEDRGRAEIQCF
.,TRBV4-1,.,TRBJ2-7,15,TGCGCCAGTAGCACCCGAGAGGAACTCTTCTACGAGCAGCACTTC,CASSTREELFYEQHF
TRBD1,TRBV29-1,.,TRBJ1-2,16,TGCAGCGTTGAAAAAAGGCAGGGGGACAATGACTATGGCTACACCTTC,CSVEKRQGDNDYGYTF
TRBD2,TRBV5-5,.,TRBJ2-3,16,TGTGCCAGCAGTCTCGATAGCGGGACCAGCACAGATACGCAGTATTTT,CASSLDSGTSTDTQYF
.,TRBV7-2,.,TRBJ2-3,12,TGTGCCAGCAGCTTAAGGGGAGATATGCAGTATTTT,CASSLRGDMQYF
.,TRBV14,.,TRBJ1-2,13,TGTGCCCGTAGCCAAGTGGTGAAGGGTGGCTACACCTTC,CARSQVVKGGYTF
.,TRBV5-1,.,TRBJ2-3,14,TGCGTCAGCAGCTTAGGACATAACACAGATACGCAGTATTTT,CVSSLGHNTDTQYF
TRBD1,TRBV29-1,once,TRBJ1-2,15,TGCAGCGTGGCACCCCGCCTACAGGGGGCTATTGGCTACACCTTC,CSVAPRLQGAIGYTF
.,TRBV6-1,many,TRBJ2-2,14,TGTGCCAGCAAGACTGGAACTAACACCGGGGAGCTGTTTTTT,CASKTGTNTGELFF
.,TRBV10-3,.,TRBJ2-1,15,TGTGCCATCAATAACCTGGGACAAGGAGGAATTGAGCAGTTCTTC,CAINNLGQGGIEQFF
.,TRBV12-3/TRBV12-4,.,TRBJ1-5,15,TGTGCCAGCATGAGGGGCGCCGCAATAAATCAGCCCCAGCATTTT,CASMRGAAINQPQHF
.,TRBV4-1,.,TRBJ1-3,16,TGCGCCAGCAGTCTCGATATAATCGTCTCTGGAAACACCTTATATTTT,CASSLDIIVSGNTLYF
.,TRBV11-1,.,TRBJ2-2,15,TGTGACAGCAGCTATACAGGACCTTTCACCGGGGAGCCGTTTTTT,CDSSYTGPFTGEPFF
TRBD1,TRBV12-3/TRBV12-4,.,TRBJ1-1,15,TGTACCAGCAATAGACCGGGACAGGGGAACACTGAAGCTTTCTTT,CTSNRPGQGNTEAFF
.,TRBV29-1,.,TRBJ1-1,15,TGCAGCGTTGCCCCTGGATGGGGAATGATCACTGAAGTTTTCTTT,CSVAPGWGMITEVFF
TRBD1,TRBV6-1,.,TRBJ2-7,17,TGTGCCAGCAGTGGAAGGAGGACAGGGGTCTTCTCCTACGAGCAGTACTTC,CASSGRRTGVFSYEQYF
.,TRBV4-1,.,TRBJ2-2,15,TGCGCCAGCAGCCTCCAGGGGGAGGCCTCTGTGGAGCTGTTTTTT,CASSLQGEASVELFF
.,TRBV4-3,.,TRBJ2-3,15,TGTGCCAGCAACCAAGATCTGGGAGCGGGAGATACGCAGTATTTT,CASNQDLGAGDTQYF
TRBD2,TRBV5-6,.,TRBJ2-3,14,TGTGCCAGCAGGCCCGGGACTATAAAGGATACGCAGTATTTT,CASRPGTIKDTQYF
.,TRBV4-3,.,TRBJ2-7,15,TGCGCCATCAGCCATAATAGGGGGGCGGGAGACGACCAGTACTTC,CAISHNRGAGDDQYF
.,TRBV4-3,once,TRBJ2-6,15,TGCGCCAGCAGCCAGAGGACACCTGGGGCCAACGTCCCGACTTTC,CASSQRTPGANVPTF
.,TRBV12-3/TRBV12-4,once,TRBJ1-5,13,TGTGCCACCAGTTTAATAGAAGATCAGCCCCAGCATTTT,CATSLIEDQPQHF
.,TRBV6-2/TRBV6-3,.,TRBJ2-7,14,TGTGCCAGCAGCTTCCGGGACATGGCCCACGAACAATACTTC,CASSFRDMAHEQYF
TRBD2,TRBV13,.,TRBJ2-2,15,TGTGCCAGCAGTTTGACTAACGGGAGGGCCGGTGAGCTGTTTTTT,CASSLTNGRAGELFF
TRBD1,TRBV19,few,TRBJ1-1,15,TGTGCCAGTAGTATGGACAGGCGAAAAAACACTGAAGCTTTCTTT,CASSMDRRKNTEAFF
.,TRBV11-1,.,TRBJ2-4,17,TGTGCCAGCAGTCTTCCCGGGACTGGCGAGACCAAAAACATTCAGTACTTC,CASSLPGTGETKNIQYF
TRBD1,TRBV11-2,.,TRBJ2-6,21,TGTACCAGCAGCATGGGGGAAGACAGGGGCATTTCCCTCTCTGGGGTCAACGTCCTGACTTTC,CTSSMGEDRGISLSGVNVLTF
TRBD1,TRBV5-1,.,TRBJ1-6,15,TGCGTCAGCAGCTTGAGGACAGGGGGAAGTTCACCCCTCCAGTTT,CVSSLRTGGSSPLQF
TRBD1,TRBV6-1,few,TRBJ2-7,14,TGTGCCAGCAGCACCGGGACAGGGTCCTACGAGCAGTACTTC,CASSTGTGSYEQYF
.,TRBV7-2,.,TRBJ1-1,14,TGTGCCAGCAGTCAGGGCAGCGGTCGGACTGAAGCTTTCTTT,CASSQGSGRTEAFF
.,TRBV7-2,.,TRBJ2-4,16,TGTGCCAGCAGCTTAGTGGCTAGCGGGACAGGGAACATTCAGTACTTC,CASSLVASGTGNIQYF
TRBD2,TRBV29-1,.,TRBJ2-5,15,TGCAGCGTTGAGGGATCCGGGAGGCTCCAAGATACCCAGTACTTC,CSVEGSGRLQDTQYF
.,TRBV11-3,.,TRBJ2-7,13,TGTGCCACCAGTTTAGGGGCATCGTACGAGCAGTACTTC,CATSLGASYEQYF
.,TRBV6-6,.,TRBJ1-2,14,TGTGCCAGCACCACGGGTCCCAGGGTCTATGGCTACACCTTC,CASTTGPRVYGYTF
.,TRBV4-1,.,TRBJ2-2,19,TGCGCCAGCTGCCAACTCTATATTCCCCATTGGGTGAAATCCGGGGAGCTGTTTTTT,CASCQLYIPHWVKSGELFF
.,TRBV10-3,.,TRBJ1-5,13,TGTGCCATCAGTGACTCAGGGGATCAGCCCCAGCATTTT,CAISDSGDQPQHF
.,TRBV12-3/TRBV12-4,many,TRBJ2-2,17,TGTGCCAGCAGTTTTTTCGCCGGGGGATTTAACACCGGGGAGCTGTTTTTT,CASSFFAGGFNTGELFF
TRBD1,TRBV11-2,.,TRBJ2-7,15,TGTGCCAGCAGCCTACGATGTACAGGGGAAATCAAGCAGTACTTC,CASSLRCTGEIKQYF
.,TRBV29-1,.,TRBJ2-1,16,TGCAGTGTTTTAGGACAGCCCCAGGTGGCTTACAATGAGCAGTTCTTC,CSVLGQPQVAYNEQFF
.,TRBV7-9,.,TRBJ2-3,15,TGTGCCAGTACTGATCCGGGACATGGGGTCGAGACGCAGTATTTT,CASTDPGHGVETQYF
.,TRBV12-3/TRBV12-4,.,TRBJ2-3,14,TGTGCCAGCAGGGAGGGGATAGGTTCCGGTACTCAGTATTTT,CASREGIGSGTQYF
.,TRBV6-2/TRBV6-3,.,TRBJ1-2,12,TGTGCCAGTAGCCCAACAGCCTATGACTACACCTTC,CASSPTAYDYTF
.,TRBV28,.,TRBJ2-5,13,TGTGCCAGCAGTTTGGGAGTCCCAGAGACCCAATACTTC,CASSLGVPETQYF
.,TRBV4-1,.,TRBJ2-7,15,TGCGCCAGCAGCCAAGGGTCTAGCGTGTACGACGAACAGTACTTC,CASSQGSSVYDEQYF
.,TRBV5-5,.,TRBJ1-5,13,TGTGCCAGCAGCTCAATCAGCAATCAACCCCAGCAATTT,CASSSISNQPQQF
.,TRBV29-1,.,TRBJ2-3,12,TGCAGTGTTGTTCTTACCACAGTTACGCAGTATTTT,CSVVLTTVTQYF
TRBD1,TRBV6-2/TRBV6-3,.,TRBJ2-7,14,TGTGCCAGCAGCCTCCGGGACAGGGTCCACGAGCACTGCTTC,CASSLRDRVHEHCF
TRBD1,TRBV29-1,.,TRBJ2-2,16,TGCAGTGTTACGAGTCCAGGGGGCGCGAACACCGGGGAGCTGTTTTTT,CSVTSPGGANTGELFF
TRBD2,TRBV10-3,.,TRBJ2-1,18,TGTGCCATCAATGAGTATGGACTAGCGGGAGGGACCTACAATGAGCAGTTCTTC,CAINEYGLAGGTYNEQFF